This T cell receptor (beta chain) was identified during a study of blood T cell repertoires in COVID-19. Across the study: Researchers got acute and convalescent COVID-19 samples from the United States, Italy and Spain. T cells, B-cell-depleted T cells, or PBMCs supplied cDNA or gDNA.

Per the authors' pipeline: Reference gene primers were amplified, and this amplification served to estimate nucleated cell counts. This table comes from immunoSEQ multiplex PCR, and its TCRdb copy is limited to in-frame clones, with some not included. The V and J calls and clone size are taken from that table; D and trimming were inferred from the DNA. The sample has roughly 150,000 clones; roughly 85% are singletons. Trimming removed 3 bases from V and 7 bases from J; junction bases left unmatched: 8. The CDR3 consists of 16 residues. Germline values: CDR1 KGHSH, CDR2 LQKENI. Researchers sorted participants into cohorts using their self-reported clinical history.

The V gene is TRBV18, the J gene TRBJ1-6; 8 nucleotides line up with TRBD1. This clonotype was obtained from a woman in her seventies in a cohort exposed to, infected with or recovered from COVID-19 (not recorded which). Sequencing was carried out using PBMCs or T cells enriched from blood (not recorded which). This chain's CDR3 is CASSPDNGQGNSPLHF. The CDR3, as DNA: TGTGCCAGCTCACCCGACAATGGACAGGGCAATTCACCCCTCCACTTT.